The clone carrying this T cell receptor beta chain has only a few counts. TCRdb re-analysed the 5' RACE reads in MiXCR, keeping a single row per CDR3 protein. The sample holds roughly 150,000 distinct CDR3 sequences, 9.8% seen once. The data were taken from a study of CD8 T cells in ankylosing spondylitis. CDR1 is SGHTA and CDR2 is FQGTGA in the germline V gene. Trimming took 2 bases from V and 6 from J; bases not matched to a gene: 3. The CDR3 spans 13 residues. Sequencing input: blood, either unsorted or a sorted T cell fraction (not recorded which). This chain links TRBV7-3 with TRBJ2-7; TRBD2 matches at 8 bases. The source of this sequence is a female donor with ankylosing spondylitis or in good health (not recorded which). The CDR3 sequence: CASSLDGTSEQYF. DNA for the CDR3: TGTGCCAGCAGCTTAGACGGGACTAGCGAGCAGTACTTC.